This TCR beta chain emerged from a study of blood T cell repertoires in COVID-19. The CDR3 totals 15 residues. V was clipped by 4 bases and J by 3 bases, with 13 bases between them. Germline V lookup: CDR1 LNHDA, CDR2 SQIVND (reference sequence). This table comes from immunoSEQ multiplex PCR, and its TCRdb copy is limited to in-frame clones, with some not included. The data hold roughly 300,000 clones, with over 75% observed a single time. Input material: PBMCs or T cells enriched from blood (not recorded which). The receptor comes from a young woman who had recovered from COVID-19. The chain combines TRBV19 with TRBJ2-1, with D perhaps TRBD2 (6 bases). The CDR3 sequence is CASSTGTPVYNEQFF. The CDR3 coding sequence is TGTGCCAGTAGTACCGGGACTCCGGTCTACAATGAGCAGTTCTTC.